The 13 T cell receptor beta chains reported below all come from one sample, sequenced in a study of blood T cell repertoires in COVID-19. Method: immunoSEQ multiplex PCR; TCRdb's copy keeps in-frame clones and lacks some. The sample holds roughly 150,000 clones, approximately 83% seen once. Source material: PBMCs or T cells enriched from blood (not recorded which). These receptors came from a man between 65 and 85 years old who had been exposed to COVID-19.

CDR3 nucleotides: TGTGCCAGCAGTTTATCCCCTAGCGGATCCTACAATGAGCAGTTCTTC. Encoded protein: CASSLSPSGSYNEQFF. The chain carries TRBV27 and TRBJ2-1; 7 bases align to TRBD2. The J segment lost 1 base and the V segment lost 0 bases, leaving 3 bases of the junction unmatched. The CDR3 totals 16 residues. The V gene's germline CDR1 is MNHEY and CDR2 SMNVEV (reference sequence).

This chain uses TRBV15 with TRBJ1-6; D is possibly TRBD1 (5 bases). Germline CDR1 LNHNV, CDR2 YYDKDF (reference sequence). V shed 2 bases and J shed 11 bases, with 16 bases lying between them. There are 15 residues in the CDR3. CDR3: CATSRLRAEGTPLHF. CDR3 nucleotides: TGTGCCACCAGCAGACTCAGGGCGGAGGGGACACCCCTCCACTTT.

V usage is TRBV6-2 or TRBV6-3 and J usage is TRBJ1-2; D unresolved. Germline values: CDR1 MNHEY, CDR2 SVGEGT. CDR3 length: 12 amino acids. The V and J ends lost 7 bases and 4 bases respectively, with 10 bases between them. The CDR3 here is CASNPGLYGYTF. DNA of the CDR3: TGTGCCAGCAACCCGGGCCTCTATGGCTACACCTTC.

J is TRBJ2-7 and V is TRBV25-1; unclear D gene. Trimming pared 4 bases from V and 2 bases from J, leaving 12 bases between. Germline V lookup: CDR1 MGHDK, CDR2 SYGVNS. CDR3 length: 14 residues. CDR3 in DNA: TGTGCCAGCAGTGTCAGTAGTGGGCCCTACGAGCAGTACTTC. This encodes CASSVSSGPYEQYF.

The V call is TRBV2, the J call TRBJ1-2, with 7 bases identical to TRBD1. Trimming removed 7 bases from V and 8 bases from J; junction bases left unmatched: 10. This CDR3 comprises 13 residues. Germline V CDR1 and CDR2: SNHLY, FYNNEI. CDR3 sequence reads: CASNPQGYGGYTF. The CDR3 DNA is TGTGCCAGCAACCCACAGGGGTACGGCGGCTACACCTTC.

As DNA, the CDR3 is TGTGCCAGCAGCTTTTATCGGGGGGGCCGGCAAGAGACCCAGTACTTC. Translated: CASSFYRGGRQETQYF. The V gene is TRBV5-6, the J gene TRBJ2-5, with 8 bases aligning to TRBD2. Germline CDR1 is SGHDT and CDR2 is YYEEEE. Losses at the gene ends were 2 bases for V and 2 bases for J; bases not matched to a gene: 8. This CDR3 comprises 16 residues.

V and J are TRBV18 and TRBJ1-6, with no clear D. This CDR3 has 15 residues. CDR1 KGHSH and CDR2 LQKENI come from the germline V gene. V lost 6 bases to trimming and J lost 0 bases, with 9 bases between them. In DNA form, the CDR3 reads TGTGCCAGCTCTTCCGAGGTCTCCTATAATTCACCCCTCCACTTT. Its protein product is CASSSEVSYNSPLHF. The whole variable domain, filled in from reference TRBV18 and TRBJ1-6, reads NAGVMQNPRHLVRRRGQEARLRCSPMKGHSHVYWYRQLPEEGLKFMVYLQKENIIDESGMPKERFSAEFPKEGPSILRIQQVVRGDSAAYFCASSSEVSYNSPLHFGNGTRLTVT.

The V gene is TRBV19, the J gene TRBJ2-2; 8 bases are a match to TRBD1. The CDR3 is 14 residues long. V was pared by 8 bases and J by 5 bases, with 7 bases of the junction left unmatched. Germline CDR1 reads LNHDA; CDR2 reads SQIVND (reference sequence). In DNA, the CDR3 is TGTGCCAGTCACAGACAGGGGATGACCGGGGAGCTGTTTTTT. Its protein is CASHRQGMTGELFF. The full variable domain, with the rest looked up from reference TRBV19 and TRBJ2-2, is DGGITQSPKYLFRKEGQNVTLSCEQNLNHDAMYWYRQDPGQGLRLIYYSQIVNDFQKGDIAEGYSVSREKKESFPLTVTSAQKNPTAFYLCASHRQGMTGELFFGEGSRLTVL.

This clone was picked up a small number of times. As DNA, the CDR3 is TGTGCCAGCAGCTCGGACAGGGGACGGGGCGAGCAGTACTTC. Translation gives CASSSDRGRGEQYF. The chain recombines TRBV7-2 with TRBJ2-7, with 9 bases matching TRBD1. CDR3 length equals 14 residues. Trimming at V came to 4 bases and at J to 6 bases, leaving 7 bases not matched to a gene. Germline V gene sequence: CDR1 SGHTA, CDR2 FQGNSA.

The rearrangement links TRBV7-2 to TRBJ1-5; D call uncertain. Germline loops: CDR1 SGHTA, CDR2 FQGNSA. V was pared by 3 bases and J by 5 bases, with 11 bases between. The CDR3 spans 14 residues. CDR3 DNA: TGTGCCAGCAGCTTCGGGAGAGCTTATCAGCCCCAGCATTTT. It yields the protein CASSFGRAYQPQHF.

The CDR3 coding sequence is TGTGCCAGCAGGGGACTAGCGGGAATCACAGATACGCAGTATTTT. The encoded protein is CASRGLAGITDTQYF. The V gene is TRBV27, the J gene TRBJ2-3; TRBD2 matches 13 bases. The trim removed 6 bases at V and 2 bases at J, leaving 2 bases unmatched. The CDR3 runs 15 residues. Germline V gene lookup returns CDR1 MNHEY and CDR2 SMNVEV (reference sequence).

As DNA, the CDR3 is TGCAGTGCTAGTTATGGCAGCTCTAGGACTGAAGCTTTCTTT. Translated, it gives CSASYGSSRTEAFF. The chain uses TRBV20-1 and TRBJ1-1; D is unclear. The V end was cut by 3 bases, the J end by 5 bases, with 16 bases between. Germline V gene lookup returns CDR1 DFQATT and CDR2 SNEGSKA (reference sequence). This CDR3 spans 14 amino acids.

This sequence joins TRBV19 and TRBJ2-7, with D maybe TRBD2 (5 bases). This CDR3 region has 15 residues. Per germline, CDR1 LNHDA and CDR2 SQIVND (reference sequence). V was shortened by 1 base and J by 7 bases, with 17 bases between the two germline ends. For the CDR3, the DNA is TGTGCCAGTAGTATAGGAGGGCGCGGGTCCTGGGAGCAGTACTTC. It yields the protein CASSIGGRGSWEQYF.